This TCR beta chain was sequenced in a study of blood T cell repertoires in COVID-19. Across the study: From the United States, Italy and Spain came samples of acute and convalescent COVID-19.

Using immunoSEQ multiplex PCR, the repertoire was profiled, and TCRdb retains in-frame clones only, with some absent. The repertoire has roughly 160,000 clones, more than 75% of them found once; the top ten carry 2% to 2.5%. V was pared by 0 bases and J by 0 bases, with 8 bases of the junction left unmatched. Germline loops: CDR1 LGHNA, CDR2 YSLEER. This CDR3 has 18 amino acids. This chain links TRBV4-3 with TRBJ2-1, with TRBD2 matching 7 bases. The sample consisted of peripheral blood. The source of this sequence is a middle-aged man who had recovered from COVID-19. The CDR3 bases are TGCGCCAGCAGCCAAGATTGGGACGGACTAGGCTCCTACAATGAGCAGTTCTTC. This gives the protein CASSQDWDGLGSYNEQFF.